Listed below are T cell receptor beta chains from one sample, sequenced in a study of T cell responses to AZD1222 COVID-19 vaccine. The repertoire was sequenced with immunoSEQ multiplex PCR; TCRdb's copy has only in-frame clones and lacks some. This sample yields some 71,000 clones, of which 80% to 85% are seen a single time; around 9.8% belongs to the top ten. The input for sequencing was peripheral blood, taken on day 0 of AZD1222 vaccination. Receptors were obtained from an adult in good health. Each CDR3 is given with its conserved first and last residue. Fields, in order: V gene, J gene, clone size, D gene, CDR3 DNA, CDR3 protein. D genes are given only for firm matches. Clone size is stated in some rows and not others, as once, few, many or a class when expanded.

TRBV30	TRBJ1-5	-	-	TGTGCCTGGAGTGTACTTTCGGGCCAGCCCCAGCATTTT	CAWSVLSGQPQHF
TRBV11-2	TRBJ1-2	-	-	TGTGCCAGCAGCCCAAAGTCGGGTGGTCAGAGCTATGGCTACACCTTC	CASSPKSGGQSYGYTF
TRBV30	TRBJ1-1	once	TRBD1	TGTGCCTGGAGGAGACAGGGCGTCCACGGTATGAACACTGAAGCTTTCTTT	CAWRRQGVHGMNTEAFF
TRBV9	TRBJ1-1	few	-	TGTGCCAGCAGCGTAACTACAGGGAGAGCTTTCTTT	CASSVTTGRAFF
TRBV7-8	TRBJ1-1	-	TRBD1	TGTGCCAGCAGCACCAGACAGGGGACGCTAAGTGACGCTTTCTTT	CASSTRQGTLSDAFF
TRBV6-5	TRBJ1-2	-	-	TGTGCCAGCAACCCCCTTAGCAGGGCTAACTATGGCTACACCTTC	CASNPLSRANYGYTF
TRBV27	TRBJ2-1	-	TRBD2	TGTGCCAGCAGTCTCCTAGCGGGACCATACAATGAGCAGTTCTTC	CASSLLAGPYNEQFF
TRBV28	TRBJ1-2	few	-	TGTGCCAGCAGGGCCCCGGACGAGAACTATGGCTACACCTTC	CASRAPDENYGYTF
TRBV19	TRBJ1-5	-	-	TGTGCCAGTAGTATAGAGGGGATCCCGGGCAATCAGCCCCAGCATTTT	CASSIEGIPGNQPQHF
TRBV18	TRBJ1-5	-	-	TGTGCCAGCTCACCGGGCACCGCTCTCGGTCAGCCCCAGCATTTT	CASSPGTALGQPQHF
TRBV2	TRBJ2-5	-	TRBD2	TGTGCCAGCAGGCCAAGAAGCGGGGGGTTTGAGACCCAGTACTTC	CASRPRSGGFETQYF
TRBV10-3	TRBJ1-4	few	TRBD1	TGTGCCATCAGTGGGGGGCGGACAGGGGATGAAAAACTGTTTTTT	CAISGGRTGDEKLFF
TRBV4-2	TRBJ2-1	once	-	TGTGCCAGCAGCCAAGGGCAGGCATCCTACAATGAGCAGTTCTTC	CASSQGQASYNEQFF
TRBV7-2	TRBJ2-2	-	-	TGTGCCAGCAGCCAGACTCGATTGGAGCTGTTTTTT	CASSQTRLELFF
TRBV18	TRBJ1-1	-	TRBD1	TGTGCCAGCTCACCGGGACAGGGGGTTGAAGCTTTCTTT	CASSPGQGVEAFF
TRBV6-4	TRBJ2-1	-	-	TGTGCCAGCAGTGTGGAAGGGGGGAGCCTTTACAATGAGCAGTTCTTC	CASSVEGGSLYNEQFF